This T cell receptor (beta chain) was obtained from a study of blood T cells in healthy people across ages. Notes on the study in general: Age brought a roughly linear fall in TCR beta diversity measured per million T cells. Samples with more naive T cells showed higher observed beta diversity.

With respect to this clonotype: The antigen is not known. A junction boundary mismatches the germline segment, possibly from a read error.

Together with a sample-barcoded 5' primer, a J-beta primer mix was included in a second PCR lasting about 7 to 11 cycles. From each sample, at least 2.5 million paired-end reads containing CDR3 were obtained. TCRdb re-called the 5' RACE reads with MiXCR, one entry per CDR3 protein. The sample carries approximately 1,000,000 distinct CDR3 sequences, around two fifths recorded once. The CDR3 has 15 residues. The germline V gene encodes CDR1 SGHTA and CDR2 FQGNSA. This rearrangement joins TRBV7-2 to TRBJ2-5; D possibly matches TRBD1 or TRBD2 (5 bases each). Specimen: blood. The receptor was derived from a man aged 18 to 35 in good health. CDR3 nucleotide sequence: TGCGCCAGCAGCCAAGGTCGGACAATACGGGGAGAGCAGTACTTC. This sequence encodes CASSQGRTIRGEQYF.